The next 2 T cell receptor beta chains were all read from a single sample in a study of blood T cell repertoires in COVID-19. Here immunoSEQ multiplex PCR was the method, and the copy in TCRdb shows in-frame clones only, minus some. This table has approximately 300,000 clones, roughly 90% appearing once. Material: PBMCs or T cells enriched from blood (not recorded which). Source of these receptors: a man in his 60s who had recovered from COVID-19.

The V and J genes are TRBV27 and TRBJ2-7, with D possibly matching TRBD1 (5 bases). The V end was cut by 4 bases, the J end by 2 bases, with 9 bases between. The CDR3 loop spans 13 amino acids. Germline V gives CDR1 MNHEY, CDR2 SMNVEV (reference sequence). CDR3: CASSWGIAYEQYF. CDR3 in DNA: TGTGCCAGCAGTTGGGGCATCGCCTACGAGCAGTACTTC.

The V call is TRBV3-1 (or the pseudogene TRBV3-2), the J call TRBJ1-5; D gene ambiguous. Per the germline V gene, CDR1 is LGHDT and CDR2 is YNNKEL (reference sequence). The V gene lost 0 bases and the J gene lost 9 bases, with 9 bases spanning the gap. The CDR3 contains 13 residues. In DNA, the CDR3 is TGTGCCAGCAGCCAAGACGGATCGGGGCCCCAGCATTTT. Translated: CASSQDGSGPQHF.